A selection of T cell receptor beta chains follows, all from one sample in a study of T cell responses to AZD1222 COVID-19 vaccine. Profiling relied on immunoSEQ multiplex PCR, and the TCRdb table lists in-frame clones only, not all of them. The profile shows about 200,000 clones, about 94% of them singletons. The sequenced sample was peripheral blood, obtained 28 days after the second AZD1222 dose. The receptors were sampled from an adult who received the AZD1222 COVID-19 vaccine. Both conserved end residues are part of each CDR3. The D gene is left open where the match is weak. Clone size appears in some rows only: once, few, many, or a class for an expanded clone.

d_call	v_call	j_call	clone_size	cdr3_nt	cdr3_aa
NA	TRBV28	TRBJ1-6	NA	TGTGCCAATCCCCAGGGACCGCGAACGGGGACCTATAATTCACCCCTCCACTTT	CANPQGPRTGTYNSPLHF
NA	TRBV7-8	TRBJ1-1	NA	TGTGCCAGCAGCTTACAGCAGAACACTGAAGCTTTCTTT	CASSLQQNTEAFF
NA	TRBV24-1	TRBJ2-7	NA	TGTGCCACCAGTGCTGCTCTGGGTTTCGAGCAGTACTTC	CATSAALGFEQYF
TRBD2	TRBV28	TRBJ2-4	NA	TGTGCCAGCGCGGGGGTGGTGTTTCAGTACTTC	CASAGVVFQYF
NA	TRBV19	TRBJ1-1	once	TGTGCCAGTAGTATAGGCCTTCGCACTGAAGCTTTCTTT	CASSIGLRTEAFF
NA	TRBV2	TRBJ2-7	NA	TGTGCCAGCAGTGAATGGGCAGGATTCGACGAGCAGTACTTC	CASSEWAGFDEQYF
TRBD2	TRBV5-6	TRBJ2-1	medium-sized	TGTGCCAGCAGCCGGAACACGAGGGAGGGGAGCGGCTCCTACAATGAGCAGTTCTTC	CASSRNTREGSGSYNEQFF
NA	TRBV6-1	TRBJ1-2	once	TGTGCCAGCAGTGAACAGGGTTTTGATGGCTACACCTTC	CASSEQGFDGYTF
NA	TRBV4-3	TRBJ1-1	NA	TGCGCCAGCAGCCAACTACAGGGAAACACTGAAGCTTTCTTT	CASSQLQGNTEAFF
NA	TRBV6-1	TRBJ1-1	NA	TGTGCCAGCAGTGAAGCAGAGGGAACTGAAGCTTTCTTT	CASSEAEGTEAFF
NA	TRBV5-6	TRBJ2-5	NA	TGTGCCAGCAGCTTGGGCAGGCAAGAGACCCAGTACTTC	CASSLGRQETQYF
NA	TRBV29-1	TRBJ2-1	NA	TGCAGCGTTGATGGTCGGCTAGTGTACAATGAGCAGTTCTTC	CSVDGRLVYNEQFF
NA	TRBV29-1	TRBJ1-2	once	TGCAGCGTTGTTCCAAGGGGGTTTACCTATGGCTACACCTTC	CSVVPRGFTYGYTF
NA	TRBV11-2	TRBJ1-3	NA	TGTGCCAGCAGCCAGCCTGGAAACACCATATATTTT	CASSQPGNTIYF
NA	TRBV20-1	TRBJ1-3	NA	TGCAGTGCTAGTTCCGGGGGAGCTGGAAACACCATATATTTT	CSASSGGAGNTIYF
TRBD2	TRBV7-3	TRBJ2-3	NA	TGTGCCAGCAGCGATAGCGGGGAGACGCAGTATTTT	CASSDSGETQYF
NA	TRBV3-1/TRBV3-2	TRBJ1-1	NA	TGTGCCAGCAGCCAAGGAGGGGGGGTGAACACTGAAGCTTTCTTT	CASSQGGGVNTEAFF
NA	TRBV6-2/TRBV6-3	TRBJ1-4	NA	TGTGCCAGCAGTTACAGGGCGTCGGCTAATGAAAAACTGTTTTTT	CASSYRASANEKLFF
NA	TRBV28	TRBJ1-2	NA	TGTGCCACCTCGGGGGCGGATGGCTACACCTTC	CATSGADGYTF
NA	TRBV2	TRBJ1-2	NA	TGTGCCAGCAGTTCAGGGGACGTGATCTGGGGCTACACCTTC	CASSSGDVIWGYTF
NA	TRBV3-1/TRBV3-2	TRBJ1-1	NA	TGTGCCAGCAGCCAAGATCCAGGGGCAACACGAAGTTCTGAAGCTTTCTTT	CASSQDPGATRSSEAFF
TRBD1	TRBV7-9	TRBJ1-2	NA	TGTGCCAGCAGCCCCGGGACAGGGGAATCCTATGGCTACACCTTC	CASSPGTGESYGYTF
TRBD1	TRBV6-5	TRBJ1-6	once	TGTGCCAGCAGACCCCCGGGACAGCCAAATTCACCCCTCCACTTT	CASRPPGQPNSPLHF
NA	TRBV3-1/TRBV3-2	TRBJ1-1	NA	TGTGCCAGCAGCCAAGGTCCTGAAGCTTTCTTT	CASSQGPEAFF
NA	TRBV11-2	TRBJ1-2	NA	TGTGCCAGCAGCCAAACTCCGGGACGGGGGAGGTATGGCTACACCTTC	CASSQTPGRGRYGYTF
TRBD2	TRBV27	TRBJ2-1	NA	TGTGCCAGCAGATCTGCTGACGGGGGGGCCTACAATGAGCAGTTCTTC	CASRSADGGAYNEQFF
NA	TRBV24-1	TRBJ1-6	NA	TGTGCCACCCCGTCCCCAACATCCCGAAGCTCCTATAATTCACCCCTCCACTTT	CATPSPTSRSSYNSPLHF